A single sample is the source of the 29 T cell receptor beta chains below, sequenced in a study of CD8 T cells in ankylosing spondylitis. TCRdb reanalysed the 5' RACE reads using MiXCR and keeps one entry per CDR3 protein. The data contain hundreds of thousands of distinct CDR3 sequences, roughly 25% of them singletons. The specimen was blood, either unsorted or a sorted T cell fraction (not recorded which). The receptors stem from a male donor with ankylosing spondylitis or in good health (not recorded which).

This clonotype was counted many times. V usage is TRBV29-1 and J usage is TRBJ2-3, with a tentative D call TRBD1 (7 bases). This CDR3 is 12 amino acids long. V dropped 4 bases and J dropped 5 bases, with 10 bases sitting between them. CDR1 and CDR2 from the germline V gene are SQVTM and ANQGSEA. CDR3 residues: CSVGQGGDTQYF. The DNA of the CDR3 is TGCAGCGTTGGGCAGGGGGGAGATACGCAGTATTTT.

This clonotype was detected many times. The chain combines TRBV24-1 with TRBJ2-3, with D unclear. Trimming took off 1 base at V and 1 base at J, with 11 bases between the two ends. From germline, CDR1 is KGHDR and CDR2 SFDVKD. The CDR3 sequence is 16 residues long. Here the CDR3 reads CATSDFGPFGTDTQYF. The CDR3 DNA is TGTGCCACCAGTGATTTCGGGCCATTTGGCACAGATACGCAGTATTTT.

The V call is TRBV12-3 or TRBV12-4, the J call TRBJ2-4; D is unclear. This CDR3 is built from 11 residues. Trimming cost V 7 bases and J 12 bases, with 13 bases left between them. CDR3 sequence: CASTSGTAQYF. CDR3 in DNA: TGTGCCAGCACCTCGGGTACCGCTCAGTACTTC.

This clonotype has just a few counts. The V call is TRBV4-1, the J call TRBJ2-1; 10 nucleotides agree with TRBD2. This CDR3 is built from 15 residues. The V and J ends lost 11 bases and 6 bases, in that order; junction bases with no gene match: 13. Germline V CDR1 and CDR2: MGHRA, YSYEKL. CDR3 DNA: TGCGCCTCCAGGGCTAGCGGGAGCCTTGGCAATGAGCAGTTCTTC. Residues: CASRASGSLGNEQFF.

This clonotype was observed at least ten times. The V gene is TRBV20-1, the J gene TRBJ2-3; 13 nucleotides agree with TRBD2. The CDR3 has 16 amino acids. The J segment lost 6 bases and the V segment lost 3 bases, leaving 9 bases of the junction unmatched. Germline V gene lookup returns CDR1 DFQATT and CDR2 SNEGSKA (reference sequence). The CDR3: CSASPGLAGVRDTQYF. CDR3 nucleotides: TGCAGTGCTAGTCCCGGACTAGCGGGGGTACGGGATACGCAGTATTTT.

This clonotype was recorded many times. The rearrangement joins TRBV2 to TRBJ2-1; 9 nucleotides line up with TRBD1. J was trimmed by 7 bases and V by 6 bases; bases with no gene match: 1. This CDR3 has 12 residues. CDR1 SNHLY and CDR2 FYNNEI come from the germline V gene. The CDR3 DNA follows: TGTGCCAGCAGGGACAGGGGTAATGAGCAGTTCTTC. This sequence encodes CASRDRGNEQFF.

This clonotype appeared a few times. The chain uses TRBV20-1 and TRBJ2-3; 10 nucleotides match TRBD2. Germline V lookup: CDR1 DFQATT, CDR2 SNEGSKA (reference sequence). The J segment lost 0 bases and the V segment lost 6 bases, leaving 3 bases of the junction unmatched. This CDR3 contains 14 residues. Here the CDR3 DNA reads TGCAGTGCCACTAGCGGGGCAAGCACAGATACGCAGTATTTT. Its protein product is CSATSGASTDTQYF.

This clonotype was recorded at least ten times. The CDR3, as DNA: TGCGCCAGCAGCTTGTCAGGGCCAAGGAACACCGGGGAGCTGTTTTTT. As protein: CASSLSGPRNTGELFF. The chain carries TRBV5-1 and TRBJ2-2; maybe TRBD1 (5 bases). This CDR3 is 16 amino acids long. Trimming removed 1 base at V and 1 base at J, with 11 bases between. Germline values: CDR1 SGHRS, CDR2 YFSETQ.

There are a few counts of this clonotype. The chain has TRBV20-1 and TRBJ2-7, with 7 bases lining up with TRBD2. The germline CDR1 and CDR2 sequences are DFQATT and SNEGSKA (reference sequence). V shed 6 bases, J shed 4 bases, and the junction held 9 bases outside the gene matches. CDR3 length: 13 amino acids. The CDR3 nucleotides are TGCAGTGCCGCATGGGGGGGTTTTTACGAGCAGTACTTC. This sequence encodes CSAAWGGFYEQYF.

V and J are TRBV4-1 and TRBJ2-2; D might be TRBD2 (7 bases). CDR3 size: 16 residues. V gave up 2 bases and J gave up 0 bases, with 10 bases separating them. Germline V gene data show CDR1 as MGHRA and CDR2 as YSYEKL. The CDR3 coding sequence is TGCGCCAGCAGCCAACGCGGGGGCGCGAACACCGGGGAGCTGTTTTTT. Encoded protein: CASSQRGGANTGELFF.

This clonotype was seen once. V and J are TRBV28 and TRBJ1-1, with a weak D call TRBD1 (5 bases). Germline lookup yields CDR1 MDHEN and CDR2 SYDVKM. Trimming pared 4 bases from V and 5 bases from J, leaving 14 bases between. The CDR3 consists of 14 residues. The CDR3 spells CASSSGPRSTEAFF. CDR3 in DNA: TGTGCCAGCAGTTCGGGACCGCGTTCTACTGAAGCTTTCTTT.

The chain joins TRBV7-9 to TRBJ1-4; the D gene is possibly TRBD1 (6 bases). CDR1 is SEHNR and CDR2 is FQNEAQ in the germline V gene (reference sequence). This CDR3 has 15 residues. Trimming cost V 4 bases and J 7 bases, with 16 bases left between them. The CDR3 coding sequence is TGTGCCAGCAGCTGGCCCGGGACACAGCGTGAAAAACTGTTTTTT. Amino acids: CASSWPGTQREKLFF.

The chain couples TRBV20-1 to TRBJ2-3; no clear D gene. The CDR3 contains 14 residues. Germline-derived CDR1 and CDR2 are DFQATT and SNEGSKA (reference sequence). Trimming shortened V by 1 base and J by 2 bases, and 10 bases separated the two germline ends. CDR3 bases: TGCAGTGCTAGAGGCAGGTTTAACACAGATACGCAGTATTTT. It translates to CSARGRFNTDTQYF.

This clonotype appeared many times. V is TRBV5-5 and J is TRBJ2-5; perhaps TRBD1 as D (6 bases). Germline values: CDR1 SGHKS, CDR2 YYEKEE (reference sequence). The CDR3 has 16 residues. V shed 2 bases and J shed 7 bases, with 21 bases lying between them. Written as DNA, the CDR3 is TGTGCCAGCAGCTTCAGCTCGGGGACATCCCATGGGACCCAGTACTTC. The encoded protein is CASSFSSGTSHGTQYF.

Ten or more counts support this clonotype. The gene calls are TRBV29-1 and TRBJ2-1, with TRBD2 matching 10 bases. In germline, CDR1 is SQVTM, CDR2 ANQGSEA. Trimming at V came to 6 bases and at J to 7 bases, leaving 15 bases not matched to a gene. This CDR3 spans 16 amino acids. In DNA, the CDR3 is TGCAGCGTCCAGAAGCCGTCTAGCGGGAGTAGTAATGAGCAGTTCTTC. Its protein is CSVQKPSSGSSNEQFF.

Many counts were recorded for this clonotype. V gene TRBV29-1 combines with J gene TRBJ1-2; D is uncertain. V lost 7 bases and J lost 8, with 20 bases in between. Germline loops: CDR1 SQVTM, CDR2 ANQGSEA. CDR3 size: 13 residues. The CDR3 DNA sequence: TGCAGCGACTTCCCCCGGACTAAGTTGGGCTACACCTTC. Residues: CSDFPRTKLGYTF. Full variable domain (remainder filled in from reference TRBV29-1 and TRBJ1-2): SAVISQKPSRDICQRGTSLTIQCQVDSQVTMMFWYRQQPGQSLTLIATANQGSEATYESGFVIDKFPISRPNLTFSTLTVSNMSPEDSSIYLCSDFPRTKLGYTFGSGTRLTVV.

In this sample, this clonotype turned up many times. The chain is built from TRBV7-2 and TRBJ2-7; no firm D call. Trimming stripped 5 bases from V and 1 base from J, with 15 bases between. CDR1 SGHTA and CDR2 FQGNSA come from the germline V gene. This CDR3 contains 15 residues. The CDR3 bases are TGTGCCAGCAGCCAGACGTATCGTGATTCCTACGAGCAGTACTTC. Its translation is CASSQTYRDSYEQYF.

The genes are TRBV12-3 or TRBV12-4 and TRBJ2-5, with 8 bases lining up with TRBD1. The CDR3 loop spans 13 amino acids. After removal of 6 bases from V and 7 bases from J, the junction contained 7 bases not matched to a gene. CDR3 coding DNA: TGTGCCAGCAGCACAGGACAGGGAGGGACCCAGTACTTC. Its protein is CASSTGQGGTQYF.

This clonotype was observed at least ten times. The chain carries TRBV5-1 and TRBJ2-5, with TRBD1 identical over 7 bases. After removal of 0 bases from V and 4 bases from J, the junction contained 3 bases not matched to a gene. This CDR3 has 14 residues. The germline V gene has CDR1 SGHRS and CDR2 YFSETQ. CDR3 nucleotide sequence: TGCGCCAGCAGCTTGGGACAGGGACCAGAGACCCAGTACTTC. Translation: CASSLGQGPETQYF.

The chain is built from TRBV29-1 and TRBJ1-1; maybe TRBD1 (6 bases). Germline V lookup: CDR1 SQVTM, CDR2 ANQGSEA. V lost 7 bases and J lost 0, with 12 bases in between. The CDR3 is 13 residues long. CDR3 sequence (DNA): TGCAGCGGTGACAGGAGACTGAACACTGAAGCTTTCTTT. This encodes CSGDRRLNTEAFF.

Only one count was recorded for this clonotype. The CDR3 loop is CASSPSRQGTYNEQFF. CDR3 DNA: TGTGCCAGCAGCCCCTCACGACAGGGTACATACAATGAGCAGTTCTTC. The chain uses TRBV5-6 and TRBJ2-1; TRBD1 aligns across 7 bases. The CDR3 length is 16 residues. Per germline, CDR1 SGHDT and CDR2 YYEEEE. Trimming cost V 4 bases and J 4 bases; bases outside gene matches: 11.

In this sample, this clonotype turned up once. The CDR3 protein is CASSRTSPSEQFF. For the CDR3, the DNA is TGTGCCAGCAGCCGGACTAGCCCTAGTGAGCAGTTCTTC. The rearrangement joins TRBV5-6 to TRBJ2-1, with TRBD2 identical over 8 bases. The V segment lost 4 bases and the J segment 9 bases; nucleotides outside the gene matches: 6. The CDR3 runs 13 residues. Germline V gene sequence: CDR1 SGHDT, CDR2 YYEEEE.

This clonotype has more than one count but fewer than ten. CDR3 region: CASSLGLAEGYETQYF. CDR3 nucleotide sequence: TGTGCCAGCAGCTTGGGACTAGCCGAAGGGTACGAGACCCAGTACTTC. The chain employs TRBV5-5 and TRBJ2-5; the match to TRBD2 covers 7 bases. In germline, CDR1 is SGHKS, CDR2 YYEKEE (reference sequence). This CDR3 contains 16 residues. Trimming at V came to 0 bases and at J to 5 bases, leaving 10 bases not matched to a gene.

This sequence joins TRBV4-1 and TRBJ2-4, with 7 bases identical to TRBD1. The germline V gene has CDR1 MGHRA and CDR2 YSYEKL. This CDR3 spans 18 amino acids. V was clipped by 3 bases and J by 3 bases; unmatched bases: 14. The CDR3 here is CASSHQTGMVLDKNIQYF. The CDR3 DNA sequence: TGCGCCAGCAGCCACCAGACAGGGATGGTGTTAGACAAAAACATTCAGTACTTC.

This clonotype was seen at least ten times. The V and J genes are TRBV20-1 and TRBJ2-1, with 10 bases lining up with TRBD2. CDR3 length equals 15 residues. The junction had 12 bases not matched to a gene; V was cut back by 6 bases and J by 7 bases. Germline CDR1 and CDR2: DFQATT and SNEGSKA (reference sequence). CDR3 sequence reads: CSAGLAGVPGNEQFF. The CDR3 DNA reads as TGCAGTGCCGGTCTAGCGGGAGTACCGGGGAATGAGCAGTTCTTC.

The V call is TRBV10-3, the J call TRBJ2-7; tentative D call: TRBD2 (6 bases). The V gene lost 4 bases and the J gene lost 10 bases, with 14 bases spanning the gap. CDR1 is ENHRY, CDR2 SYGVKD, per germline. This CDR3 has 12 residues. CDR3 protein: CAISGPEGPQYF. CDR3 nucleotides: TGTGCCATCAGTGGGCCGGAGGGTCCACAGTACTTC.

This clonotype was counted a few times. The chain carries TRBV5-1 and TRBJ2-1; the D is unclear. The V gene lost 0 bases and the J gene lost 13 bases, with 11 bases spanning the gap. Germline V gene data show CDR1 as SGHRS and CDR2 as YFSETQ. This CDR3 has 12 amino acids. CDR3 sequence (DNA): TGCGCCAGCAGCTTGGCCGCCGACACCCAGTTCTTC. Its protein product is CASSLAADTQFF.

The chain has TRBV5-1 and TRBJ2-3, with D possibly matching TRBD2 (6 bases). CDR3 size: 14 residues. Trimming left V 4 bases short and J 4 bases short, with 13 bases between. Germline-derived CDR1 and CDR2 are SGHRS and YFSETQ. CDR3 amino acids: CASSGGALPDTQYF. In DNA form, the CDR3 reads TGCGCCAGCAGCGGCGGGGCTCTCCCAGATACGCAGTATTTT.

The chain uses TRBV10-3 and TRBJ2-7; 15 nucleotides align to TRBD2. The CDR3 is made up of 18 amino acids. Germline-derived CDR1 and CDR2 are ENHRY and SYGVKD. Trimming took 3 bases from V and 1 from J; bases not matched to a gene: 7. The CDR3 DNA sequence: TGTGCCATCAGTGACCCGGGACTAGCGGGGGGCCTATCCTACGAGCAGTACTTC. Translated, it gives CAISDPGLAGGLSYEQYF.